This entry lists 3 T cell receptor beta chains sequenced from one sample in a study of T cells after posttransplantation cyclophosphamide. Profiled with immunoSEQ multiplex PCR; TCRdb holds only in-frame clones, not every one. The repertoire has tens of thousands of clones, around 90% of them found once; the top ten carry 8.2%. Sampled 1 year posttransplant, controls received myeloablative marrow transplants, methotrexate and a calcineurin inhibitor. The specimen was PBMCs, collected after an allogeneic stem cell transplant with a calcineurin inhibitor and methotrexate. The source of these receptors is a female patient between 50 and 60 years old who received an allogeneic stem cell transplant from an unrelated donor, was CMV-positive, and had chronic GVHD only. A share of the T cells may be of graft donor origin.

The chain links TRBV25-1 to TRBJ1-2; no firm D call. Germline CDR1 is MGHDK and CDR2 is SYGVNS. V lost 2 bases and J lost 2, with 15 bases in between. CDR3 length: 16 residues. DNA of the CDR3: TGTGCCAGCAGTGAAGGAGCGGACGCGGACAACTATGGCTACACCTTC. Translation: CASSEGADADNYGYTF.

This chain links TRBV5-5 with TRBJ1-1; D possibly corresponds to TRBD1 (5 bases). Germline CDR1 SGHKS, CDR2 YYEKEE (reference sequence). The length of the CDR3 is 13 residues. Trimming left V 4 bases short and J 6 bases short, with 13 bases between. CDR3 sequence (DNA): TGTGCCAGCAGCATGCTGGAGGGGCCTGAAGCTTTCTTT. Translated, it gives CASSMLEGPEAFF.

The genes are TRBV10-2 and TRBJ1-2, with 7 bases that match TRBD1. The trim removed 4 bases at V and 5 bases at J, leaving 4 bases unmatched. CDR1 and CDR2 from the germline V gene are WSHSY and SAAADI. The CDR3 sequence is 13 residues long. The CDR3 spells CASSAGTAYGYTF. As DNA, the CDR3 is TGCGCCAGCAGTGCCGGGACAGCATATGGCTACACCTTC.